Listed here are 21 T cell receptor beta chains from one sample, sequenced in a study of early T cells in non-severe SARS-CoV-2 infection. TCRdb re-called the 5' RACE reads through MiXCR, storing one row per CDR3 protein. The repertoire consists of 45,000 to 55,000 distinct CDR3 sequences, with under 14% occurring once and the leading ten covering roughly a tenth. The sample consisted of whole blood. These TCRs come from an adult who was a healthcare worker with PCR-confirmed SARS-CoV-2 infection or an uninfected control (not recorded which).

Judged by abundance, this clonotype is medium-sized. The chain is built from TRBV5-1 and TRBJ2-4; possibly TRBD1 for D (6 bases). The ends were cut back, 0 bases at V and 1 base at J, with 8 bases in the middle. This CDR3 spans 15 amino acids. Germline CDR1 SGHRS, CDR2 YFSETQ. CDR3 residues: CASSLGDRAKNIQYF. The DNA for the CDR3 is TGCGCCAGCAGCTTGGGAGACAGGGCCAAAAACATTCAGTACTTC.

This clonotype has ten or more counts. The V and J genes are TRBV7-6 and TRBJ2-1; 7 bases line up with TRBD2. V was pared by 4 bases and J by 6 bases, with 9 bases of the junction left unmatched. The CDR3 has 15 amino acids. The germline V gene has CDR1 SGHVS and CDR2 FNYEAQ. The CDR3 sequence is CASSSGGTAFNEQFF. The CDR3 nucleotides are TGTGCCAGCAGCTCCGGGGGGACTGCATTCAATGAGCAGTTCTTC.

This rearrangement joins TRBV5-1 to TRBJ2-7, with 7 bases fitting TRBD1. CDR1 is SGHRS, CDR2 YFSETQ, per germline. V gave up 2 bases and J gave up 2 bases; unmatched junction bases: 10. CDR3 size: 16 residues. CDR3 residues: CASSFTPQGPPYEQYF. The CDR3 nucleotides read TGCGCCAGCAGCTTCACCCCACAGGGGCCCCCCTACGAGCAGTACTTC.

This clonotype has just a few counts. The rearrangement joins TRBV7-2 to TRBJ2-5; possible D gene TRBD2, 7 bases. Germline V gene data show CDR1 as SGHTA and CDR2 as FQGNSA. The CDR3 is 15 residues long. Trimming took 3 bases from V and 4 from J, leaving 15 bases between them. In DNA, the CDR3 is TGTGCCAGCAGCTTTGGAGGGGGGGCAGGAGAGACCCAGTACTTC. Translated: CASSFGGGAGETQYF.

This clonotype was counted a few times. V gene TRBV28 combines with J gene TRBJ1-1; D is undetermined. From germline, CDR1 is MDHEN and CDR2 SYDVKM. The CDR3 extends over 12 amino acids. V was cut by 8 bases and J by 8 bases, with 15 bases left in between. As DNA, the CDR3 is TGTGCCAGCCGGATAGAGGAGGCAGAAGCTTTCTTT. It codes for CASRIEEAEAFF.

The gene calls are TRBV10-3 and TRBJ2-7; D uncertain. CDR3 length equals 13 residues. Germline V gives CDR1 ENHRY, CDR2 SYGVKD. The V and J ends lost 0 bases and 6 bases respectively, with 9 bases between them. The CDR3 sequence is CAISESSNLEQYF. The CDR3 DNA follows: TGTGCCATCAGTGAGTCCTCTAATCTCGAGCAGTACTTC.

This clonotype came up many times. This chain links TRBV5-1 with TRBJ1-1; D not resolved. This CDR3 region has 14 residues. The ends were cut back, 8 bases at V and 0 bases at J, with 14 bases in the middle. CDR1 is SGHRS, CDR2 YFSETQ, per germline. For the CDR3, the DNA is TGCGCCAGTCGGGGAGGGAATTTGAACACTGAAGCTTTCTTT. This sequence encodes CASRGGNLNTEAFF.

This clonotype has just a few counts. The chain employs TRBV7-9 and TRBJ2-5, with 8 nucleotides matching TRBD2. CDR1 and CDR2 (germline): SEHNR, FQNEAQ (reference sequence). The CDR3 totals 14 residues. V lost 4 bases, J lost 9 bases, and 10 bases stayed unmatched. CDR3 sequence: CASSSPTGAGAQYF. The DNA of the CDR3 is TGTGCCAGCAGCTCCCCGACAGGAGCGGGGGCCCAGTACTTC.

The chain couples TRBV20-1 to TRBJ2-1, with D possibly being TRBD1 (5 bases). V gave up 2 bases and J gave up 1 base, with 9 bases separating them. The CDR3 loop spans 14 amino acids. Germline-derived CDR1 and CDR2 are DFQATT and SNEGSKA (reference sequence). CDR3 DNA: TGCAGTGCTAGACCTCGGACATCCTACAATGAGCAGTTCTTC. Translation gives CSARPRTSYNEQFF.

This clonotype appeared many times. CDR3 in amino acids: CAISDTEFPYEQYF. The DNA for the CDR3 is TGTGCCATCAGTGACACAGAATTCCCCTACGAGCAGTACTTC. The chain has TRBV10-3 and TRBJ2-7; the D is unclear. V was cut by 3 bases and J by 2 bases, with 11 bases left in between. The CDR3 length is 14 residues. CDR1 and CDR2 (germline): ENHRY, SYGVKD.

The V call is TRBV27, the J call TRBJ2-5; D may correspond to TRBD1 or TRBD2 (5 bases each). In germline, CDR1 is MNHEY, CDR2 SMNVEV (reference sequence). The CDR3 length is 14 residues. Trimming shortened V by 6 bases and J by 8 bases, and 19 bases separated the two germline ends. CDR3 loop: CASRTEWDGYTQYF. In nucleotides, the CDR3 is TGTGCCAGCAGGACTGAGTGGGACGGATACACCCAGTACTTC.

This clonotype appeared many times. The chain joins TRBV2 to TRBJ2-1; 8 bases line up with TRBD2. The CDR3 spans 16 residues. Germline assignment: CDR1 SNHLY and CDR2 FYNNEI. Trimming at V came to 4 bases and at J to 2 bases, leaving 7 bases not matched to a gene. The CDR3 loop is CASSASGRGTYNEQFF. The DNA of the CDR3 is TGTGCCAGCAGTGCCAGCGGGAGAGGGACCTACAATGAGCAGTTCTTC.

The chain couples TRBV3-1 to TRBJ2-1; maybe TRBD1 (6 bases). This CDR3 comprises 13 residues. V lost 1 base, J lost 9 bases, and 10 bases lay in between. Germline V gene lookup returns CDR1 LGHDT and CDR2 YNNKEL (reference sequence). In DNA, the CDR3 is TGTGCCAGCAGCCAAGGGGGGCTTAGTGAGCAGTTCTTC. Residues: CASSQGGLSEQFF.

The table lists this clonotype with a few counts. This chain connects TRBV10-3 to TRBJ2-5, with D perhaps matching TRBD2 (6 bases). Germline CDR1 ENHRY, CDR2 SYGVKD. Trimming shortened V by 11 bases and J by 3 bases, and 22 bases separated the two germline ends. The CDR3 is made up of 15 amino acids. The CDR3, as DNA: TGTGCCTCACAAGGAGGGGTAGGAGACAAAGAGACCCAGTACTTC. This sequence encodes CASQGGVGDKETQYF.

There are a few counts of this clonotype. This chain connects TRBV29-1 to TRBJ2-2; maybe TRBD1 (6 bases). CDR3 length: 14 amino acids. V lost 6 bases and J 4 bases, leaving 15 bases between the germline ends. CDR1 is SQVTM and CDR2 is ANQGSEA in the germline V gene. The CDR3 DNA reads as TGCAGCGTATACCCAGGGGTGAGCACCGGGGAGCTGTTTTTT. Amino acids: CSVYPGVSTGELFF.

DNA for the CDR3: TGTGCCAGCAGTTTAGGGGACTACGAGCAGTACTTC. Encoded protein: CASSLGDYEQYF. The gene calls are TRBV28 and TRBJ2-7; the D is unclear. Germline V gives CDR1 MDHEN, CDR2 SYDVKM. This CDR3 contains 12 residues. The germline V and J ends were trimmed by 2 bases and 3 bases, with 5 bases remaining between them. The entire variable domain, with the rest obtained from reference TRBV28 and TRBJ2-7, is as follows: DVKVTQSSRYLVKRTGEKVFLECVQDMDHENMFWYRQDPGLGLRLIYFSYDVKMKEKGDIPEGYSVSREKKERFSLILESASTNQTSMYLCASSLGDYEQYFGPGTRLTVT.

This clonotype was counted a few times. The rearrangement joins TRBV9 to TRBJ1-6; TRBD1 might be the D (5 bases). CDR3 length: 16 amino acids. V gave up 7 bases and J gave up 6 bases, with 20 bases separating them. The germline gives CDR1 SGDLS, CDR2 YYNGEE. The CDR3 sequence: CASHRGPPGLNSPLHF. For the CDR3, the DNA is TGTGCCAGCCACAGAGGCCCCCCGGGGCTTAATTCACCCCTCCACTTT.

Ten or more counts support this clonotype. The chain is built from TRBV20-1 and TRBJ2-7; TRBD2 agrees at 9 bases. J was trimmed by 4 bases and V by 4 bases; bases with no gene match: 11. The germline V gene encodes CDR1 DFQATT and CDR2 SNEGSKA (reference sequence). The CDR3 loop spans 15 amino acids. Here the CDR3 reads CSATYTREGQYEQYF. CDR3 sequence (DNA): TGCAGTGCTACTTACACGCGGGAGGGCCAATACGAGCAGTACTTC.

The chain combines TRBV5-4 with TRBJ2-3, with TRBD2 matching 10 bases. This CDR3 comprises 16 residues. With 4 bases clipped from V and 1 base from J, the junction kept 6 bases outside the gene matches. Germline CDR1 and CDR2: SGHNT and YYREEE (reference sequence). Here the CDR3 reads CASSTSGTSGTDTQYF. Written as DNA, the CDR3 is TGTGCCAGCAGCACCTCCGGGACTAGCGGCACAGATACGCAGTATTTT.

This clonotype was picked up a small number of times. This chain joins TRBV18 and TRBJ1-1; 8 positions match TRBD1. With V trimmed by 3 bases and J by 2 bases, 2 bases remained unmatched. CDR3 length: 14 residues. The germline gives CDR1 KGHSH, CDR2 LQKENI. Here the CDR3 reads CASSPGQENTEAFF. The CDR3 nucleotides read TGTGCCAGCTCACCGGGACAGGAAAACACTGAAGCTTTCTTT. Filled out from reference TRBV18 and TRBJ1-1, the complete variable domain reads NAGVMQNPRHLVRRRGQEARLRCSPMKGHSHVYWYRQLPEEGLKFMVYLQKENIIDESGMPKERFSAEFPKEGPSILRIQQVVRGDSAAYFCASSPGQENTEAFFGQGTRLTVV.

The V and J genes are TRBV28 and TRBJ2-3, with unresolved D. CDR1 is MDHEN, CDR2 SYDVKM, per germline. Trimming took 4 bases from V and 4 from J, leaving 15 bases between them. The CDR3 totals 15 residues. CDR3 coding DNA: TGTGCCAGCAGTTCCCCGGCCAGTAGCTCAGATACGCAGTATTTT. This gives the protein CASSSPASSSDTQYF.